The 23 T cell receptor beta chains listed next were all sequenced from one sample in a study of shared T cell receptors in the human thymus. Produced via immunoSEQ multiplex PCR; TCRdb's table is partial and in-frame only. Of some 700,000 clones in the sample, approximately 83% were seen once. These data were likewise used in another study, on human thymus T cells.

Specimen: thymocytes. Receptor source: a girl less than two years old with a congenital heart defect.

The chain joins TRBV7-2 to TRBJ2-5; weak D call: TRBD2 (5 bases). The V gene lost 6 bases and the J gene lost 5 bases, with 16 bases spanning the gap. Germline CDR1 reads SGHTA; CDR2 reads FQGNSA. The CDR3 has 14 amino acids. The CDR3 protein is CASRSRGNTETQYF. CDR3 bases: TGTGCCAGCAGGTCTCGAGGGAACACGGAGACCCAGTACTTC.

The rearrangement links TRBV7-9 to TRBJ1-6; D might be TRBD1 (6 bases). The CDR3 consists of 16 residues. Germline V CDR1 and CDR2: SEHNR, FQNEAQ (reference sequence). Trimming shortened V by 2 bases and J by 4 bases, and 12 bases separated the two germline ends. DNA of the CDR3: TGTGCCAGCAGCTTACAGGGAAGGGGGTATAATTCACCCCTCCACTTT. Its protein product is CASSLQGRGYNSPLHF. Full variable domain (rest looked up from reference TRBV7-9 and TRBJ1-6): DTGVSQNPRHKITKRGQNVTFRCDPISEHNRLYWYRQTLGQGPEFLTYFQNEAQLEKSRLLSDRFSAERPKGSFSTLEIQRTEQGDSAMYLCASSLQGRGYNSPLHFGNGTRLTVT.

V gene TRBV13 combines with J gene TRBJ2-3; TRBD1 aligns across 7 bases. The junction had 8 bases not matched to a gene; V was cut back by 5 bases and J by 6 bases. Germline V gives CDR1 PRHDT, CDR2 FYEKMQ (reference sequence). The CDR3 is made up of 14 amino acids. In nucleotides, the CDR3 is TGTGCCAGCAGCGGACCAGGGGGTCTGGATACGCAGTATTTT. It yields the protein CASSGPGGLDTQYF.

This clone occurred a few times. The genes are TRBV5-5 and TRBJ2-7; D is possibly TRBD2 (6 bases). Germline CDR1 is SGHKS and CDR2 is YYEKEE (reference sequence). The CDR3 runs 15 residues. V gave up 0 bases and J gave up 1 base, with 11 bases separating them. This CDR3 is CASSLAGSGSYEQYF. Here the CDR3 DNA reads TGTGCCAGCAGCTTGGCGGGGAGCGGGTCCTACGAGCAGTACTTC.

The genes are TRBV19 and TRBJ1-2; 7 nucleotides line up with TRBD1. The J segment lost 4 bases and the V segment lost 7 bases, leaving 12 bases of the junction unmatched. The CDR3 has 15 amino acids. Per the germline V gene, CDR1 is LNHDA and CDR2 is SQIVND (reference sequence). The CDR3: CASTNYDRVGYGYTF. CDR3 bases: TGTGCCAGTACCAACTACGACAGGGTGGGCTATGGCTACACCTTC. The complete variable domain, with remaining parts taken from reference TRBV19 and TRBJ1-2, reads DGGITQSPKYLFRKEGQNVTLSCEQNLNHDAMYWYRQDPGQGLRLIYYSQIVNDFQKGDIAEGYSVSREKKESFPLTVTSAQKNPTAFYLCASTNYDRVGYGYTFGSGTRLTVV.

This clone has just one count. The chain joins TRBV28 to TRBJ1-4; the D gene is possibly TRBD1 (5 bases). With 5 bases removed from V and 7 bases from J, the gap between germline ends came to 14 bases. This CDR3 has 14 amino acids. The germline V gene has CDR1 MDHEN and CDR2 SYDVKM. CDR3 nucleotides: TGTGCCAGCAGTGATGGGACGGAGGGTGAAAAACTGTTTTTT. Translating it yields CASSDGTEGEKLFF.

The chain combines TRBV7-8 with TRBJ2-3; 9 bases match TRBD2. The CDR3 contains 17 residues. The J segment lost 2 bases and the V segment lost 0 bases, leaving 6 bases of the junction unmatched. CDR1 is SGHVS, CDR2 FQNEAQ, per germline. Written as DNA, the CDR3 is TGTGCCAGCAGCTTAGCAGGGCTAGCGGGGTACACAGATACGCAGTATTTT. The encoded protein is CASSLAGLAGYTDTQYF.

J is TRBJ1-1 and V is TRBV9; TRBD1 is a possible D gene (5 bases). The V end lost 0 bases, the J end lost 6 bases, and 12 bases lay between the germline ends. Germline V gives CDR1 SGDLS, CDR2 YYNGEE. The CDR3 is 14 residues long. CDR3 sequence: CASSVGGGVAEAFF. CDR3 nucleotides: TGTGCCAGCAGCGTAGGGGGGGGAGTCGCTGAAGCTTTCTTT.

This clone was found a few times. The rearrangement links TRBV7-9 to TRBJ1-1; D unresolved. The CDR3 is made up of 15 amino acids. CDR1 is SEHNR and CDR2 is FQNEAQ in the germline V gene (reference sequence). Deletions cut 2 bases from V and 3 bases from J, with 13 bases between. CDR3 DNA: TGTGCCAGCAGCTTATTACGCCGCCCGGACACTGAAGCTTTCTTT. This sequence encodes CASSLLRRPDTEAFF. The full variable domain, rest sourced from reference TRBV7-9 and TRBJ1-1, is DTGVSQNPRHKITKRGQNVTFRCDPISEHNRLYWYRQTLGQGPEFLTYFQNEAQLEKSRLLSDRFSAERPKGSFSTLEIQRTEQGDSAMYLCASSLLRRPDTEAFFGQGTRLTVV.

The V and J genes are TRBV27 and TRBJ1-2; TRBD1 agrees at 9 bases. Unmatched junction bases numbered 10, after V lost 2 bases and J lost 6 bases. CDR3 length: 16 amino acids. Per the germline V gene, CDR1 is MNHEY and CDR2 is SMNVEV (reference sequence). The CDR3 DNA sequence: TGTGCCAGCAGTTTAAGCTGTCCGGGACAGGGAAATGGCTACACCTTC. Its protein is CASSLSCPGQGNGYTF.

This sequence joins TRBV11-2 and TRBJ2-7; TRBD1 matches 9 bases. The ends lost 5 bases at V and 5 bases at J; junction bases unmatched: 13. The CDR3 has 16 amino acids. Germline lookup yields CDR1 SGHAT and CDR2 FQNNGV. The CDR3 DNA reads TGTGCCAGCAGCCCAAACCCCGGACAGGGGAACAACGAGCAGTACTTC. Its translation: CASSPNPGQGNNEQYF.

The CDR3 nucleotides read TGCGCCAGCAATGTGGGACTTGGGACAGAGTCGAACACTGAAGCTTTCTTT. It encodes CASNVGLGTESNTEAFF. The chain is built from TRBV4-3 and TRBJ1-1, with TRBD1 identical over 7 bases. The CDR3 sequence is 17 residues long. V shed 7 bases, J shed 1 base, and the junction held 15 bases outside the gene matches. Germline CDR1 and CDR2: LGHNA and YSLEER.

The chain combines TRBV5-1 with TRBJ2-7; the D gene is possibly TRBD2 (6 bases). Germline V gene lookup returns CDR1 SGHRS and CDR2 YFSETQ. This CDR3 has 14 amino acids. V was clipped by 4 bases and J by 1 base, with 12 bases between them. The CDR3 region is CASSALAISYEQYF. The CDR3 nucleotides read TGCGCCAGCAGCGCCCTAGCGATATCCTACGAGCAGTACTTC.

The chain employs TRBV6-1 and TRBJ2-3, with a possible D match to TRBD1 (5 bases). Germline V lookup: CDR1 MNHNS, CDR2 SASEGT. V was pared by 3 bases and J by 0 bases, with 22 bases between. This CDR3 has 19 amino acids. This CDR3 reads CASSDALLTGDSSTDTQYF. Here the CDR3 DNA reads TGTGCCAGCAGTGACGCGCTCCTAACAGGAGATTCTAGCACAGATACGCAGTATTTT.

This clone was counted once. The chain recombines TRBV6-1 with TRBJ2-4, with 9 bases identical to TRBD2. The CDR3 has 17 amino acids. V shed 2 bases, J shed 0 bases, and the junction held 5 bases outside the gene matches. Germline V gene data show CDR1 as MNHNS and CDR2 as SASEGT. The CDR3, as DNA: TGTGCCAGCAGTGAACGCCTAGCGGGACTAGCCAAAAACATTCAGTACTTC. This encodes CASSERLAGLAKNIQYF.

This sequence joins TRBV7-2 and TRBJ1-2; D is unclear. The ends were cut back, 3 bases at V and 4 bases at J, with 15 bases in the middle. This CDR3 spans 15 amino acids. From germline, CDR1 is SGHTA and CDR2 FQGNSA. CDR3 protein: CASSFPGGLIYGYTF. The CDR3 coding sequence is TGTGCCAGCAGCTTCCCCGGAGGACTGATCTATGGCTACACCTTC.

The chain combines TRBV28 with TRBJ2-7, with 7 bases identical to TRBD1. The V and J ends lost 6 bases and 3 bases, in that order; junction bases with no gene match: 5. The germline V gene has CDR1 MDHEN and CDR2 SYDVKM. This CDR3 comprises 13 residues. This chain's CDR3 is CASSPTGDYEQYF. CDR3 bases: TGTGCCAGCAGCCCAACAGGGGACTACGAGCAGTACTTC. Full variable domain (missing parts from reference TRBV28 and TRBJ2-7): DVKVTQSSRYLVKRTGEKVFLECVQDMDHENMFWYRQDPGLGLRLIYFSYDVKMKEKGDIPEGYSVSREKKERFSLILESASTNQTSMYLCASSPTGDYEQYFGPGTRLTVT.

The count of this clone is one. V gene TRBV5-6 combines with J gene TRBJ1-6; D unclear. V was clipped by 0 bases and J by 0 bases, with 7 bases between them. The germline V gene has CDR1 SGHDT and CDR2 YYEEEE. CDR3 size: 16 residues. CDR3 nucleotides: TGTGCCAGCAGCTTGGATACGAGCTCCTATAATTCACCCCTCCACTTT. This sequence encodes CASSLDTSSYNSPLHF.

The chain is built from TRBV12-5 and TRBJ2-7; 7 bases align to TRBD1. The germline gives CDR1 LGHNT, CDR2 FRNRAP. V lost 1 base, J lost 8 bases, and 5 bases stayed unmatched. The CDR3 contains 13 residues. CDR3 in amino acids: CASGLDRGMKQYF. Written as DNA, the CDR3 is TGTGCTAGTGGTTTGGACAGGGGTATGAAGCAGTACTTC.

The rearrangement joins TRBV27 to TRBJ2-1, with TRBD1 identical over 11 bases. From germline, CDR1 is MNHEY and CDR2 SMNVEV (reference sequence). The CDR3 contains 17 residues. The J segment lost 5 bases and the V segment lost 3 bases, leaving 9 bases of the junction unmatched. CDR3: CASSFRDRGGHNNEQFF. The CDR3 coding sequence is TGTGCCAGCAGTTTTCGGGACAGGGGGGGACATAACAATGAGCAGTTCTTC.

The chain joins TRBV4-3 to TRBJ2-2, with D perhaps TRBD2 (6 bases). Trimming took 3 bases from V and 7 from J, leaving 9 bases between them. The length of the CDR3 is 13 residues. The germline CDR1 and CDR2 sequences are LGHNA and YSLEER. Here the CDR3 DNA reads TGCGCCAGCAGCCAGAAAGCGGGCGGGGAGCTGTTTTTT. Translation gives CASSQKAGGELFF.

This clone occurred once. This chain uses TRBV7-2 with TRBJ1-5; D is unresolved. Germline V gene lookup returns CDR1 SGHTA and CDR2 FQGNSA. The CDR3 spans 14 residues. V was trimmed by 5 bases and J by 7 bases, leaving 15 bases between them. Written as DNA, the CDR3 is TGTGCCAGCAGCGGGTGGAGGGTTCGGCAGCCCCAGCATTTT. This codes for CASSGWRVRQPQHF. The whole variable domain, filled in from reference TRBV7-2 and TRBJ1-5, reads GAGVSQSPSNKVTEKGKDVELRCDPISGHTALYWYRQSLGQGLEFLIYFQGNSAPDKSGLPSDRFSAERTGGSVSTLTIQRTQQEDSAVYLCASSGWRVRQPQHFGDGTRLSIL.

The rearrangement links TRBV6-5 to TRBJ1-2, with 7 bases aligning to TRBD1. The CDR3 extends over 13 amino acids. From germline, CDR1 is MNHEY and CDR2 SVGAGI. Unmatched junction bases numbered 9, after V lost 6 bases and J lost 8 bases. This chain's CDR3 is CASSSRGIGGYTF. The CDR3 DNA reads TGTGCCAGCAGCTCCAGGGGGATAGGCGGCTACACCTTC.